The rows below give T cell receptor beta chains drawn from one sample of a study of cytomegalovirus exposure and HLA in healthy donors. The protocol was immunoSEQ multiplex PCR, while the TCRdb copy is restricted to in-frame clones and leaves out a portion. This sample has around 240,000 clones, with nearly 90% found just once. The sequenced material came from PBMCs. The receptor set was obtained from a young woman in good health and CMV-seronegative. The CDR3 runs from the conserved cysteine through the conserved F or W. The D gene is left open where the match is weak. Clone sizes are given selectively: once, few, many, or a class where the clone is expanded.

clone_size	v_call	d_call	cdr3_length	j_call	cdr3_aa	cdr3_nt
.	TRBV19	.	11	TRBJ2-7	CASSIADEQYF	TGTGCCAGTAGTATAGCAGACGAGCAGTACTTC
.	TRBV4-1	.	15	TRBJ1-2	CASSPTVRGDYGYTF	TGCGCCAGCAGCCCGACGGTGCGGGGAGACTATGGCTACACCTTC
.	TRBV11-2	TRBD2	18	TRBJ2-3	CASSPGASGGTSTDTQYF	TGTGCCAGCAGCCCTGGGGCTAGCGGGGGGACTAGCACAGATACGCAGTATTTT
.	TRBV27	TRBD2	16	TRBJ2-2	CASSLVGGWYTGELFF	TGTGCCAGCAGTTTAGTCGGGGGGTGGTACACCGGGGAGCTGTTTTTT
.	TRBV7-2	TRBD1	16	TRBJ2-1	CASRIWTGESYNEQFF	TGTGCCAGCAGGATCTGGACAGGGGAATCCTACAATGAGCAGTTCTTC
.	TRBV10-1	.	15	TRBJ1-4	CASSDLRDGQEKLFF	TGCGCCAGCAGTGATCTAAGGGACGGACAGGAAAAACTGTTTTTT
.	TRBV19	.	13	TRBJ2-1	CASSGDNYNEQFF	TGTGCCAGTAGTGGGGACAACTACAATGAGCAGTTCTTC
few	TRBV6-5	.	14	TRBJ1-6	CASSGGLNNSPLHF	TGTGCCAGCAGTGGAGGCTTAAATAATTCACCCCTCCACTTT
.	TRBV7-2	.	14	TRBJ1-2	CASSLDTGSYGYTF	TGTGCCAGCAGCTTAGATACGGGTAGTTATGGCTACACCTTC
.	TRBV7-9	.	14	TRBJ2-5	CASSLASAQETQYF	TGTGCCAGCAGCTTAGCTAGCGCACAAGAGACCCAGTACTTC
.	TRBV20-1	.	11	TRBJ2-7	CSASTGSEQYF	TGCAGTGCTAGCACAGGGTCCGAGCAGTACTTC
.	TRBV5-1	.	14	TRBJ2-3	CASSSATGPDTQYF	TGCGCCAGCAGCTCAGCCACAGGGCCAGATACGCAGTATTTT
many	TRBV6-5	.	15	TRBJ2-2	CASSYSTSNTGELFF	TGTGCCAGCAGTTACTCGACATCGAACACCGGGGAGCTGTTTTTT
once	TRBV7-9	.	16	TRBJ2-2	CASSFEAVLGPGELFF	TGTGCCAGCAGCTTTGAAGCAGTCCTGGGGCCCGGGGAGCTGTTTTTT
.	TRBV28	.	14	TRBJ1-2	CASTAAGLLYGYTF	TGTGCCAGCACCGCCGCCGGACTCCTCTATGGCTACACCTTC
.	TRBV5-1	TRBD2	14	TRBJ2-3	CASSTSASTDTQYF	TGCGCCAGCAGCACTAGCGCTAGCACAGATACGCAGTATTTT
.	TRBV7-9	.	14	TRBJ2-4	CASTGTGGVDIQYF	TGTGCCAGCACCGGAACAGGCGGAGTGGACATTCAGTACTTC
.	TRBV18	TRBD2	18	TRBJ2-7	CASSPGLAGGINSYEQYF	TGTGCCAGCTCGCCAGGACTAGCGGGGGGCATCAACTCCTACGAGCAGTACTTC
.	TRBV6-5	.	14	TRBJ1-3	CASSTSASGNTIYF	TGTGCCAGCAGTACTTCCGCCTCTGGAAACACCATATATTTT
.	TRBV7-2	TRBD1	17	TRBJ2-6	CASSPRQGATGANVLTF	TGTGCCAGCAGCCCTCGACAGGGGGCGACTGGGGCCAACGTCCTGACTTTC
.	TRBV27	TRBD1	15	TRBJ2-1	CASRVGQGALGVQFF	TGTGCCAGCCGGGTGGGGCAGGGGGCCCTAGGCGTGCAGTTCTTC
.	TRBV13	.	15	TRBJ2-5	CASSPRGGARETQYF	TGTGCCAGCAGCCCCCGGGGAGGTGCTAGGGAGACCCAGTACTTC
.	TRBV7-9	.	15	TRBJ1-4	CASSPGGRSNEKLFF	TGTGCCAGCAGCCCCGGGGGGCGGTCTAATGAAAAACTGTTTTTT
.	TRBV18	TRBD2	16	TRBJ2-2	CASSPRLARDTGELFF	TGTGCCAGCTCACCCCGACTAGCGAGAGACACCGGGGAGCTGTTTTTT
.	TRBV16	TRBD1	13	TRBJ1-1	CASSQTGDTEAFF	TGTGCCAGCAGCCAGACAGGGGACACTGAAGCTTTCTTT
.	TRBV7-9	.	15	TRBJ2-3	CASSLALTTTDTQYF	TGTGCCAGCAGCTTAGCTCTGACTACCACAGATACGCAGTATTTT
.	TRBV28	.	15	TRBJ1-1	CASSLWADGNTEAFF	TGTGCCAGCAGTTTATGGGCCGATGGGAACACTGAAGCTTTCTTT
.	TRBV30	TRBD1	11	TRBJ1-2	CAAGGDYGYTF	TGTGCCGCAGGGGGTGACTATGGCTACACCTTC
.	TRBV9	.	13	TRBJ1-1	CASSPREITEAFF	TGTGCCAGCAGCCCAAGGGAGATCACTGAAGCTTTCTTT
.	TRBV11-3	.	14	TRBJ2-1	CASSPKDRVNEQFF	TGTGCCAGCAGCCCAAAAGACAGAGTCAATGAGCAGTTCTTC
.	TRBV7-7	.	16	TRBJ2-2	CASSSKITGDGGELFF	TGTGCCAGCAGCTCAAAAATCACAGGAGATGGCGGGGAGCTGTTTTTT
.	TRBV4-2	TRBD2	17	TRBJ2-5	CASSQVSLGGGLETQYF	TGTGCCAGCAGCCAAGTTAGCCTCGGGGGGGGGTTGGAGACCCAGTACTTC
.	TRBV6-5	TRBD1	15	TRBJ1-1	CASSYAGGGYTEAFF	TGTGCCAGCAGTTACGCAGGGGGCGGTTACACTGAAGCTTTCTTT
.	TRBV11-1	.	14	TRBJ2-7	CASSTETVTYEQYF	TGTGCCAGCAGCACAGAGACAGTAACCTACGAGCAGTACTTC
once	TRBV19	TRBD1	15	TRBJ1-6	CASRGTGVLRSPLHF	TGTGCCAGTAGGGGGACAGGGGTCTTACGATCACCCCTCCACTTT
.	TRBV4-3	TRBD1	15	TRBJ2-7	CASSQDLGQGYEQYF	TGCGCCAGCAGCCAAGATTTAGGACAGGGCTACGAGCAGTACTTC
.	TRBV9	TRBD1	15	TRBJ2-7	CASSVGQGVSYEQYF	TGTGCCAGCAGCGTAGGACAGGGCGTCTCCTACGAGCAGTACTTC
.	TRBV4-1	TRBD1	15	TRBJ2-7	CASSQEQGAYYEQYF	TGCGCCAGCAGCCAAGAACAGGGGGCCTACTACGAGCAGTACTTC
.	TRBV7-9	.	15	TRBJ2-1	CASSPTGTRYNEQFF	TGTGCCAGCAGCCCCACCGGGACTCGATACAATGAGCAGTTCTTC
.	TRBV4-3	.	16	TRBJ1-2	CASSQRWPPDFYGYTF	TGCGCCAGCAGCCAAAGGTGGCCACCCGACTTCTATGGCTACACCTTC
.	TRBV28	TRBD2	15	TRBJ2-7	CASSILAGSLFGIFF	TGTGCCAGCAGTATTCTAGCGGGGTCCCTTTTCGGCATTTTCTTC
.	TRBV2	.	15	TRBJ1-1	CASSENLGGSTEAFF	TGTGCCAGCAGTGAAAATCTGGGGGGGTCCACTGAAGCTTTCTTT
.	TRBV2	.	14	TRBJ2-2	CASSEVAATGELFF	TGTGCCAGCAGTGAAGTGGCGGCCACCGGGGAGCTGTTTTTT
.	TRBV4-1	.	18	TRBJ2-3	CASSQEELDWISTDTQYF	TGCGCCAGCAGCCAAGAAGAACTGGACTGGATTAGCACAGATACGCAGTATTTT
.	TRBV4-1	TRBD1	17	TRBJ2-2	CASSHIPGQGSTGELFF	TGCGCCAGCAGCCACATACCGGGACAGGGAAGCACCGGGGAGCTGTTTTTT
.	TRBV6-5	.	15	TRBJ2-5	CASSYSSSGEETQYF	TGTGCCAGCAGTTACTCGAGTTCAGGGGAAGAGACCCAGTACTTC
once	TRBV9	.	15	TRBJ2-3	CASSVLPEGPDTQYF	TGTGCCAGCAGCGTCCTCCCTGAGGGTCCAGATACGCAGTATTTT
.	TRBV6-5	.	14	TRBJ1-5	CASSPRQGNQPQHF	TGTGCCAGCAGTCCCCGACAGGGCAATCAGCCCCAGCATTTT
.	TRBV19	.	15	TRBJ1-6	CASSRQGTWESPLHF	TGTGCCAGTAGTCGTCAAGGGACTTGGGAATCACCCCTCCACTTT